What follows are 13 T cell receptor beta chains derived from one specimen sequenced in a study of metastatic and nonmetastatic thyroid tumors. TCRdb reprocessed the PCR reads using MiXCR. The repertoire holds about 38,000 clones, with 25% to 30% as singletons. Patients underwent thyroid surgery, and none had received any treatment before it. Sequencing input: blood. These receptors all come from a female donor with papillary thyroid cancer or a benign thyroid nodule (not recorded which). Some clones in this sample may be carry-over from other donors' samples.

The chain links TRBV30 to TRBJ2-3, with TRBD2 identical over 7 bases. Germline CDR1 and CDR2: GTSNPN and SVGIG (reference sequence). V shed 3 bases, J shed 0 bases, and the junction held 3 bases outside the gene matches. This CDR3 region has 14 residues. CDR3 DNA sequence: TGTGCCTGGAGGCTAGCGGCTAGCACAGATACGCAGTATTTT. It yields the protein CAWRLAASTDTQYF.

Many counts were recorded for this clone. J is TRBJ2-1 and V is TRBV7-2; D possibly corresponds to TRBD2 (6 bases). The CDR3 contains 14 residues. CDR1 and CDR2 from the germline V gene are SGHTA and FQGNSA. Between the trimmed V and J ends, which lost 4 bases and 7 bases, there was a span of 14 bases. The chain's CDR3 is CASSSGLAANEQFF. In nucleotides, the CDR3 is TGTGCCAGCAGCTCAGGATTAGCGGCGAATGAGCAGTTCTTC.

This clone was observed at least ten times. The chain uses TRBV7-8 and TRBJ1-5, with 7 bases lining up with TRBD1. Germline V gene lookup returns CDR1 SGHVS and CDR2 FQNEAQ. Germline trimming cut 4 bases from V and 0 bases from J; bases unmatched to any gene: 9. The CDR3 length is 17 residues. This CDR3 reads CASSSRQGVVSNQPQHF. Here the CDR3 DNA reads TGTGCCAGCAGCTCCAGACAGGGTGTTGTTAGCAATCAGCCCCAGCATTTT.

This clone was observed at least ten times. The chain recombines TRBV7-9 with TRBJ2-5; possible D gene TRBD1, 6 bases. V lost 1 base and J lost 5, with 14 bases in between. Germline V gene data show CDR1 as SEHNR and CDR2 as FQNEAQ (reference sequence). This CDR3 has 15 residues. The CDR3 protein is CASSLGSTGRETQYF. CDR3 DNA sequence: TGTGCCAGCAGCTTAGGATCAACAGGGCGGGAGACCCAGTACTTC.

In its sample, this clone was seen many times. The chain has TRBV27 and TRBJ1-1; TRBD1 agrees at 10 bases. The CDR3 runs 14 residues. CDR1 MNHEY and CDR2 SMNVEV come from the germline V gene (reference sequence). With 5 bases clipped from V and 9 bases from J, the junction kept 9 bases outside the gene matches. The DNA of the CDR3 is TGTGCCAGCAGTCTTGGGAGGGACAGGGGAAAAGCTTTCTTT. Its translation: CASSLGRDRGKAFF.

The CDR3 here is CASSSDSYEQYF. The CDR3 DNA reads as TGTGCCAGCAGCTCAGACAGCTACGAGCAGTACTTC. The gene calls are TRBV2 and TRBJ2-7; perhaps TRBD1 as D (5 bases). Trimming stripped 6 bases from V and 3 bases from J, with 9 bases between. Germline lookup yields CDR1 SNHLY and CDR2 FYNNEI. This CDR3 has 12 amino acids.

This clone was counted a few times. The genes are TRBV28 and TRBJ1-1, with a tentative D call TRBD1 (6 bases). Per germline, CDR1 MDHEN and CDR2 SYDVKM. The CDR3 sequence is 16 residues long. Deletions cut 3 bases from V and 1 base from J, with 15 bases between. CDR3 residues: CASSLLRGAANTEAFF. As DNA, the CDR3 is TGTGCCAGCAGTTTGTTGCGGGGGGCCGCGAACACTGAAGCTTTCTTT.

At least ten counts were recorded for this clone. The rearrangement uses TRBV6-1 and TRBJ2-2, with D tentatively TRBD2 (6 bases). The germline V gene has CDR1 MNHNS and CDR2 SASEGT. Trimming cost V 5 bases and J 3 bases, with 13 bases left between them. The CDR3 has 15 amino acids. In DNA, the CDR3 is TGTGCCAGCAGTATCGGGACTCCGGACACCGGGGAGCTGTTTTTT. Encoded protein: CASSIGTPDTGELFF.

Sample share makes this clone medium-sized (0.01 to 0.1%). This chain connects TRBV6-1 to TRBJ1-5; no clear D. This CDR3 is built from 14 residues. Trimming removed 6 bases from V and 4 bases from J, with 13 bases in between. In germline, CDR1 is MNHNS, CDR2 SASEGT. CDR3 loop: CASRDFNGNQPQHF. In nucleotides, the CDR3 is TGTGCCAGCAGAGATTTTAACGGGAATCAGCCCCAGCATTTT.

V usage is TRBV19 and J usage is TRBJ2-7, with 10 nucleotides matching TRBD2. Trimming at V came to 9 bases and at J to 0 bases, leaving 8 bases not matched to a gene. This CDR3 spans 15 amino acids. Germline CDR1 LNHDA, CDR2 SQIVND (reference sequence). The CDR3 region is CASRGASGSSYEQYF. Written as DNA, the CDR3 is TGTGCCAGCAGAGGGGCTAGCGGGAGCTCCTACGAGCAGTACTTC.

The sample holds many counts of this clone. The rearrangement uses TRBV3-1 and TRBJ2-7, with D tentatively TRBD2 (5 bases). V shed 3 bases and J shed 7 bases, with 10 bases lying between them. This CDR3 comprises 12 residues. From germline, CDR1 is LGHDT and CDR2 YNNKEL (reference sequence). The CDR3 spells CASSHEGREQYF. The CDR3 coding sequence is TGTGCCAGCAGCCACGAGGGAAGAGAGCAGTACTTC.

This clone is labeled medium-sized. J is TRBJ2-7 and V is TRBV6-2 or TRBV6-3, with D maybe TRBD1 (5 bases). Trimming shortened V by 6 bases and J by 7 bases, and 19 bases separated the two germline ends. The CDR3 covers 14 residues. Germline V lookup: CDR1 MNHEY, CDR2 SVGEGT. As DNA, the CDR3 is TGTGCCAGCAGCCAAGATGCAGGGTCTAGTGAGCAGTACTTC. Amino acids: CASSQDAGSSEQYF.

The chain is built from TRBV28 and TRBJ1-1; 9 bases align to TRBD1. The CDR3 contains 15 residues. CDR1 is MDHEN, CDR2 SYDVKM, per germline. The V and J ends lost 3 bases and 10 bases, in that order; junction bases with no gene match: 12. The CDR3 protein is CASSFGTGLASGAFF. CDR3 bases: TGTGCCAGCAGTTTTGGGACAGGGCTTGCGAGTGGAGCTTTCTTT.